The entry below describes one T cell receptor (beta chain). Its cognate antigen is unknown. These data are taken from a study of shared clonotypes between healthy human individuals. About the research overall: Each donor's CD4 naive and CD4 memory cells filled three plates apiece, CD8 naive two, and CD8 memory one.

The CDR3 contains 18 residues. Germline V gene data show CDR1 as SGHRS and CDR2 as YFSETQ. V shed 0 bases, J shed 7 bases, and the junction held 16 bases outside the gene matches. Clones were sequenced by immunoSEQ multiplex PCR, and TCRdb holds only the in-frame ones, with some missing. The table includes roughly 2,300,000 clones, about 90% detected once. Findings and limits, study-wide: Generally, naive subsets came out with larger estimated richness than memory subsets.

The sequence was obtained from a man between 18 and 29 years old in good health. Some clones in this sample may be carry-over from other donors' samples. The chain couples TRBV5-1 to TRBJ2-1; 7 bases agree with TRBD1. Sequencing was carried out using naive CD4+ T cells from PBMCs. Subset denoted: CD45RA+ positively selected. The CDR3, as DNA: TGCGCCAGCAGCTTGGGGGCCGGAGGCAGGGGGTTGTTGAATGAGCAGTTCTTC. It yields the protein CASSLGAGGRGLLNEQFF.